This T cell receptor beta chain emerged from a study of T cells in Graves' hyperthyroidism and ophthalmopathy. Across the study: The authors collected peripheral blood at initial diagnosis, before any treatment. Findings and caveats of the study: Most clonotypes expanded in thyroid above 0.001 were likewise present in blood.

TCR beta CDR3 regions were amplified from RNA. Carried out on the TCR CDR3, a first-round RT-PCR used the HTBI primer set. TCRdb reprocessed the multiplex PCR reads via MiXCR and lists one record per CDR3 protein. The top ten clones hold around a third of a sample with 600,000 to 650,000 distinct CDR3 sequences, about a fifth of them seen once. This clonotype was found many times. Its antigen is not known. This CDR3 comprises 15 residues. Trimming stripped 0 bases from V and 3 bases from J, with 8 bases between. This chain links TRBV12-3 or TRBV12-4 with TRBJ1-4; D possibly corresponds to TRBD1 (5 bases). Input material: blood. The source is a man aged 25 to 40 with Graves' ophthalmopathy. CDR3 in DNA: TGTGCCAGCAGTTTAGCAGGGGCGGCTAATGAAAAACTGTTTTTT. This encodes CASSLAGAANEKLFF.